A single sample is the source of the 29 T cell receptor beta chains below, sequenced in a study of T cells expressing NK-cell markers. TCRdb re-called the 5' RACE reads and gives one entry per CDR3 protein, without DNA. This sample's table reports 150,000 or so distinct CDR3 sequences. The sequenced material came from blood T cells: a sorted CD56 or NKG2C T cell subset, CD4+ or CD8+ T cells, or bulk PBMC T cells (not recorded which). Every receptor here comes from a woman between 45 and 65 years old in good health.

The CDR3 spells CASSGDSYEAFF. The rearrangement links TRBV5-4 to TRBJ1-1; lacking DNA, the TRBD1 call made by TCRdb goes unchecked. Per germline, CDR1 SGHNT and CDR2 YYREEE (reference sequence). This CDR3 is 12 amino acids long.

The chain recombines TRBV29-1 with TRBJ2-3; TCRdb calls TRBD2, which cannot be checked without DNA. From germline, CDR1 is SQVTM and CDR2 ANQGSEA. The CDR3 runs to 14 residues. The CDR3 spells CSGRLAPDTDTQYF.

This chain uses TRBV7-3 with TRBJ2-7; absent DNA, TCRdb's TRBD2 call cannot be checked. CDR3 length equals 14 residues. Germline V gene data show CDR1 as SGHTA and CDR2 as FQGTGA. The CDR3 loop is CASSFAAGDYEQYF.

CDR3 in amino acids: CASSLEEGAKNIQYF. V and J are TRBV7-9 and TRBJ2-4; lacking DNA, the TRBD2 call made by TCRdb goes unchecked. This CDR3 has 15 residues. Germline lookup yields CDR1 SEHNR and CDR2 FQNEAQ (reference sequence).

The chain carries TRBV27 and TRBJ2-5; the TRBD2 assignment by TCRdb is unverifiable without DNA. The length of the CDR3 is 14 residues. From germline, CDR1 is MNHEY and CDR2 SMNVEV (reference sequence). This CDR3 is CASSTLAGGETQYF.

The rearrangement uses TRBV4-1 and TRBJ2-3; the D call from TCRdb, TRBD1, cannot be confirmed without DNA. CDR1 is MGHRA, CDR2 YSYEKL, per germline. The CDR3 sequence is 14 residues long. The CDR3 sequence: CASSLDRGSDTQYF.

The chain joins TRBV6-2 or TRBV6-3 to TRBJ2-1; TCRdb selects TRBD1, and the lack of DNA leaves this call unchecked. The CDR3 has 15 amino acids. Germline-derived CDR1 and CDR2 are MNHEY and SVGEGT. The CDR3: CASSYGQGLFNEQFF.

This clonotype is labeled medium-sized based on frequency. CDR3 protein: CASMRGNEQFF. The J gene is TRBJ2-1, the V gene TRBV2. The CDR3 covers 11 residues. Germline CDR1 reads SNHLY; CDR2 reads FYNNEI.

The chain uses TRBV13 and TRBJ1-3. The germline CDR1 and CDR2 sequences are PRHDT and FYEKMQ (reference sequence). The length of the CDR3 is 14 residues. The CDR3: CASSLHSSGNTIYF.

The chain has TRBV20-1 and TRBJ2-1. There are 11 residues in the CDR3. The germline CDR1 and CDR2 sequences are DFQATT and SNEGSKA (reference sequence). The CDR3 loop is CSARLYGGEFF.

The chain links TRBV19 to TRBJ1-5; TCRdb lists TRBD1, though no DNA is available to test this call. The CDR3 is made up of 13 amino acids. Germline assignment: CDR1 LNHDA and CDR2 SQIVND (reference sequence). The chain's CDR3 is CASSIWDGQPQHF. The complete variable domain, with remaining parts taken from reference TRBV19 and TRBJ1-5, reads DGGITQSPKYLFRKEGQNVTLSCEQNLNHDAMYWYRQDPGQGLRLIYYSQIVNDFQKGDIAEGYSVSREKKESFPLTVTSAQKNPTAFYLCASSIWDGQPQHFGDGTRLSIL.

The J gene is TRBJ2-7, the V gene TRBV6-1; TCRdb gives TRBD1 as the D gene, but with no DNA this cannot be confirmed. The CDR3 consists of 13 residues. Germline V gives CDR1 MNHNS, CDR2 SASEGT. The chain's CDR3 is CASSVFRSYEQYF.

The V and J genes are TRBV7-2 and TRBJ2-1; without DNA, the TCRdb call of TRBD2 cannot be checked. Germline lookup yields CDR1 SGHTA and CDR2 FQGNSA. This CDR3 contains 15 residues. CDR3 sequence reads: CASSYSGRALNEQFF.

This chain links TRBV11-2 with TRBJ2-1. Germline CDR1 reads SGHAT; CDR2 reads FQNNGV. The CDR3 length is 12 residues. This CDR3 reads CASSLQRNEQFF.

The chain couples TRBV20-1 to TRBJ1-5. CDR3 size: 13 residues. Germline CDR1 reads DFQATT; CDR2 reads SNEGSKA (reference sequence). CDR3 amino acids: CSARVLGKEPQHF.

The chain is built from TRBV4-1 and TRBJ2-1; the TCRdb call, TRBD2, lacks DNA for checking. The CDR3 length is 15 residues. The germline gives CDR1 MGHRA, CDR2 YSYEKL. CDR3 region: CASSLGLAGGDEQFF.

The CDR3 here is CASSSEGGQGNSYGYTF. This chain links TRBV7-8 with TRBJ1-2; without DNA, the TCRdb call of TRBD1 cannot be checked. Germline lookup yields CDR1 SGHVS and CDR2 FQNEAQ. The CDR3 length is 17 residues.

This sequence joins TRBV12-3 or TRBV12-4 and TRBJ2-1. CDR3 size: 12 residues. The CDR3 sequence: CASRLGYNEQFF.

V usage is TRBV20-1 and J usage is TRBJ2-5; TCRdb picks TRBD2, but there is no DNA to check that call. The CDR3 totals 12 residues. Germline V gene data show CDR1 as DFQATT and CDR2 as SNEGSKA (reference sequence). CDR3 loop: CSARGTSRTQYF.

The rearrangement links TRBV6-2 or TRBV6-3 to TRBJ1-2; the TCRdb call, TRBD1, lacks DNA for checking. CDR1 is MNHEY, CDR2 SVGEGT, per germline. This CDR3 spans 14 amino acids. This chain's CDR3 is CASSYSFRGDGYTF.

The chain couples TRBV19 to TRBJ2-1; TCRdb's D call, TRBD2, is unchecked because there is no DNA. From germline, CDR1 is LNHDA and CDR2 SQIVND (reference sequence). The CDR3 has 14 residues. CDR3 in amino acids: CASSVLAGGNEQFF.

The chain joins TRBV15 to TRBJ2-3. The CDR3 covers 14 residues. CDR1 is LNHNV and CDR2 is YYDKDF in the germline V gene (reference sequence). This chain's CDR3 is CATSRVGLTDTQYF. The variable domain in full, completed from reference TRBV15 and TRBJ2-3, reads DAMVIQNPRYQVTQFGKPVTLSCSQTLNHNVMYWYQQKSSQAPKLLFHYYDKDFNNEADTPDNFQSRRPNTSFCFLDIRSPGLGDTAMYLCATSRVGLTDTQYFGPGTRLTVL.

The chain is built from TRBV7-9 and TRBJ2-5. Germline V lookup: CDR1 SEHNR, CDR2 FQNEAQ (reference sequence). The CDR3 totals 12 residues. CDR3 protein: CASSAYQETQYF.

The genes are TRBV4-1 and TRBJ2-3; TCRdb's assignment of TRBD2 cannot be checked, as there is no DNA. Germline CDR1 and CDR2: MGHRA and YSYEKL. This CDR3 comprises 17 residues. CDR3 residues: CASSQETSGVPTDTQYF.

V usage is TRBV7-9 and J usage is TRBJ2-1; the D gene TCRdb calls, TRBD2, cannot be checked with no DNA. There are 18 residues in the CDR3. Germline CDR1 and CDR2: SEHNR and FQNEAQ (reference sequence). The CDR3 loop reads CASSSSGTRHSSYNEQFF.

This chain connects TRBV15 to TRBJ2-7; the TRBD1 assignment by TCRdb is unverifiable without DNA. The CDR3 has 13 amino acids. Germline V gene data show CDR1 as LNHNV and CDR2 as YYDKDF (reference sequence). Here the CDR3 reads CATSRGQTYEQYF.

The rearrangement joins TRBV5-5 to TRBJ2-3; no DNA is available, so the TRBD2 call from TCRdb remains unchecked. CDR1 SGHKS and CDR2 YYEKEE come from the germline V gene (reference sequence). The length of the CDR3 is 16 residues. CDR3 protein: CASSWRTSGSTDTQYF.

The CDR3 loop reads CASSPSGLSSYNEQFF. The rearrangement links TRBV5-1 to TRBJ2-1. Germline CDR1 reads SGHRS; CDR2 reads YFSETQ. The length of the CDR3 is 16 residues. Based on the CDR3 plus reference TRBV5-1 and TRBJ2-1, the full variable domain is KAGVTQTPRYLIKTRGQQVTLSCSPISGHRSVSWYQQTPGQGLQFLFEYFSETQRNKGNFPGRFSGRQFSNSRSEMNVSTLELGDSALYLCASSPSGLSSYNEQFFGPGTRLTVL.

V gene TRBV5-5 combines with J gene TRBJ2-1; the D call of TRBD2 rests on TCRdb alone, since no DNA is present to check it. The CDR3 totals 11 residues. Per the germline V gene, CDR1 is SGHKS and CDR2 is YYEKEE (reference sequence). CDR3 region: CASTPEGRQFF.